The rows below give T cell receptor beta chains drawn from one sample of a study of shared clonotypes between healthy human individuals. Sequencing used immunoSEQ multiplex PCR; TCRdb keeps in-frame clones, though not all of them. This table has about 580,000 clones, roughly 98% appearing once. Sequences were obtained from naive CD8+ T cells sorted from blood. These receptors came from a man younger than 45 in good health. Both conserved end residues are part of each CDR3. A D gene is named only where the DNA matches it firmly. Size is stated for part of the rows, as once, few or many counts, or as a class when the clone is expanded.

>TRBJ1-1|-|TRBV10-3|-
TGTGCCATCAACAGTAACACTGAAGCTTTCTTT
CAINSNTEAFF
>TRBJ2-3|-|TRBV28|-
TGTGCCAGCAGTTTATCTATTAGCACAGATACGCAGTATTTT
CASSLSISTDTQYF
>TRBJ2-2|TRBD1|TRBV6-5|-
TGTGCCAGCAGCCCGACAGGGGGGACCGGGGAGCTGTTTTTT
CASSPTGGTGELFF
>TRBJ2-7|TRBD1|TRBV27|-
TGTGCCAGCAGCCAGGGGGCAGCGGGCGAGCAGTACTTC
CASSQGAAGEQYF
>TRBJ2-7|TRBD2|TRBV28|-
TGTGCCAGCAGTTCCTCCCGACTAGCGGGAGGAATATACGAGCAGTACTTC
CASSSSRLAGGIYEQYF
>TRBJ1-2|-|TRBV7-9|once
TGTGCCAGCAGCTTAGCGATCCCCAGGGATGAAGCCGATTACACCTTC
CASSLAIPRDEADYTF
>TRBJ1-3|-|TRBV4-1|-
TGCGCCAGCAGCCCCCCGTCTGGAAACACCATATATTTT
CASSPPSGNTIYF
>TRBJ2-3|-|TRBV29-1|-
TGCAGCATCCTACCCGGGGGTACGATTTCAGATACGCAGTATTTT
CSILPGGTISDTQYF
>TRBJ2-7|TRBD2|TRBV27|-
TGTGCCAGCAGTTTAGTGGCTAGCGGGAACCTCGAGCAGTACTTC
CASSLVASGNLEQYF
>TRBJ2-1|-|TRBV5-1|-
TGCGCCAGCAGCCCGGATCCGGCGTTTGCCGAGCAGTTCTTC
CASSPDPAFAEQFF
>TRBJ1-1|-|TRBV7-2|-
TGTGCCAGCAGCTTAGTTGCGGGGATTGAAGCTTTCTTT
CASSLVAGIEAFF
>TRBJ2-1|TRBD2|TRBV19|-
TGTGCCAGCCAACCGGGACTAGCCTTCTACAATGAGCAGTTCTTC
CASQPGLAFYNEQFF
>TRBJ2-1|TRBD2|TRBV12-5|-
TGTGCTAGTGGCCCCCGGACAGTGACCGGGACTAGCTCCTACAATGAGCAGTTCTTC
CASGPRTVTGTSSYNEQFF
>TRBJ2-7|TRBD2|TRBV27|-
TGTGCCAGTTCAGGGTGGCGGGAGTCCTACGAGCAGTACTTC
CASSGWRESYEQYF
>TRBJ2-7|TRBD1|TRBV5-5|-
TGTGCCAGCAGCTGGACCGGGACAGGGTTTGAGCAGTACTTC
CASSWTGTGFEQYF
>TRBJ2-7|TRBD1|TRBV9|-
TGTGCCAGCAGCGTAGGAGGGACAGGAGTGAACTACGAGCAGTACTTC
CASSVGGTGVNYEQYF
>TRBJ1-1|-|TRBV6-6|-
TGTGCCAGCAGTTACACCAGCGAGGGGGTGGGGGAAGCTTTCTTT
CASSYTSEGVGEAFF
>TRBJ2-7|-|TRBV4-1|-
TGCGCCAGCAGCCAAAGGACCGGGAGTACCCACGAGCAGTACTTC
CASSQRTGSTHEQYF
>TRBJ2-7|-|TRBV27|-
TGTGCCAGCAGTTTATTCGGGGGATCCTACGAGCAGTACTTC
CASSLFGGSYEQYF
>TRBJ1-1|-|TRBV11-2|-
TGTGCCAGCAGCGCATTTGGCGTGAACACTGAAGCTTTCTTT
CASSAFGVNTEAFF
>TRBJ2-7|-|TRBV2|-
TGTGCCAGCAGTGAAAATCCTCCGGGCTACGAGCAGTACTTC
CASSENPPGYEQYF
>TRBJ2-7|TRBD1|TRBV30|-
TGTGCCTGGGAAACCGGGACAGGGGCCCACGAGCAGTACTTC
CAWETGTGAHEQYF
>TRBJ1-4|-|TRBV5-6|-
TGTGCCAGCAGCTTGGGTCCGAAGGGTACTAATGAAAAACTGTTTTTT
CASSLGPKGTNEKLFF
>TRBJ2-7|-|TRBV11-3|-
TGTGCCAGCAGCTTAGAGGGTGGACTGCAGTACTTC
CASSLEGGLQYF
>TRBJ2-3|-|TRBV11-2|-
TGTGCCAGCAGCCCCGGGACATCTATCAGGGCAGATACGCAGTATTTT
CASSPGTSIRADTQYF
>TRBJ2-2|TRBD2|TRBV7-2|-
TGTGCCAGCACCCACCCCGTGGCGGGAGGGTCCACCGGGGAGCTGTTTTTT
CASTHPVAGGSTGELFF
>TRBJ2-4|-|TRBV18|-
TGTGCCAGCTCACCAAGGGACTTGGACCGAAACATTCAGTACTTC
CASSPRDLDRNIQYF
>TRBJ2-7|-|TRBV7-9|-
TGTGCCAGCAGCTTAGACCAGGACTCGCCGGCGTACGAGCAGTACTTC
CASSLDQDSPAYEQYF
>TRBJ2-1|-|TRBV27|-
TGTGCCAGCAGTCATGCAATGTCCAATGAGCAGTTCTTC
CASSHAMSNEQFF
>TRBJ2-5|-|TRBV5-1|-
TGCGCCAGCAGCTTGCCCCGCCAAGAGACCCAGTACTTC
CASSLPRQETQYF
>TRBJ1-2|-|TRBV27|-
TGTGCCAGCAGTTTTAGCCGATCCTATGGCTACACCTTC
CASSFSRSYGYTF